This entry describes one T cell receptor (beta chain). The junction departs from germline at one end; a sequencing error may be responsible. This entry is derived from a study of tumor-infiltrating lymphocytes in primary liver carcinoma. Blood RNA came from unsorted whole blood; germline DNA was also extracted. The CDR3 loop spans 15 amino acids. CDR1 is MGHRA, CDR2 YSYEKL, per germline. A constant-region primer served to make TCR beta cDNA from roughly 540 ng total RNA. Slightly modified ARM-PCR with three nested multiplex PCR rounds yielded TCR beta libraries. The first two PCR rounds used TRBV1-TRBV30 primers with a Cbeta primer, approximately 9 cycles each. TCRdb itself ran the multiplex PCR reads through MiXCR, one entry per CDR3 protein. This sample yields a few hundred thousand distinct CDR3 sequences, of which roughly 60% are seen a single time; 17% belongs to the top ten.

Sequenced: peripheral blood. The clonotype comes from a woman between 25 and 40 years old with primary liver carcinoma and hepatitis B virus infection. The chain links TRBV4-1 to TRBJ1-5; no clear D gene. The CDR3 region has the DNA TGTGCCAGCAGCCAAGAACCGGACTCCAATCAGCCCCGGCATTTT. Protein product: CASSQEPDSNQPRHF.